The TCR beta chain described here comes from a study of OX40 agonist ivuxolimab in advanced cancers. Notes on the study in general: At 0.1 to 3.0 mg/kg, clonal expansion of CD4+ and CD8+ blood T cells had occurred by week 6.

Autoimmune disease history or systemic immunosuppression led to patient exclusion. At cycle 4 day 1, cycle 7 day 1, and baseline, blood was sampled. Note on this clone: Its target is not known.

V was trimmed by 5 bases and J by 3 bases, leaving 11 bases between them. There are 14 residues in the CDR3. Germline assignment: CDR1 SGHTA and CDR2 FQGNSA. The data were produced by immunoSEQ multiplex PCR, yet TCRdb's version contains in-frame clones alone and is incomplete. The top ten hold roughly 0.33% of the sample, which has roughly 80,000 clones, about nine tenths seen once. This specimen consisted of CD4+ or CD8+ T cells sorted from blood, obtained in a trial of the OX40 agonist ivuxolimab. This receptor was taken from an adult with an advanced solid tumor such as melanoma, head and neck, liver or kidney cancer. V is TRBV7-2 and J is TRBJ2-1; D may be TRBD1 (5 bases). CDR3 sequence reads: CASSPQGFYNEQFF. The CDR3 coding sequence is TGTGCCAGCAGCCCTCAGGGATTCTACAATGAGCAGTTCTTC.